This T cell receptor beta chain originates from a study of cytomegalovirus exposure and HLA in healthy donors. Study findings and constraints: TCR beta chain V- and J-gene trimming was linked, in a later analysis, to a missense variant in DCLRE1C.

PCR used 60 Vbeta primers and 13 Jbeta primers. TCRdb's table, derived via immunoSEQ multiplex PCR, lists solely in-frame clones and lacks some. The table shows some 130,000 clones, with roughly four fifths occurring only once. Comments on this clone: The antigen is undetermined.

CDR3 length: 18 residues. V lost 4 bases and J lost 5; bases outside the gene matches: 10. The chain couples TRBV5-3 to TRBJ2-2; TRBD2 matches 14 bases. TRBV5-3 has ORF status, its function being uncertain. Sequencing used PBMCs. The sequence came from a woman aged 40 to 49 in good health and CMV-seropositive. CDR3 loop: CARSTLGLAGGCTGELFF. CDR3 nucleotide sequence: TGTGCCAGAAGCACCCTTGGACTAGCGGGGGGTTGTACCGGGGAGCTGTTTTTT.